This TCR beta chain is drawn from a study of vaccination and CD4 T cells after COVID-19. Positive PCR dates spanned March to December 2020, predating US Alpha, Beta and Delta variants. The V gene's germline CDR1 is MNHEY and CDR2 SVGEGT. The CDR3 spans 18 residues. V was pared by 2 bases and J by 2 bases, with 8 bases of the junction left unmatched. TCRdb reprocessed the PCR reads via MiXCR and lists one record per CDR3 protein. The sample includes more than 12,000 distinct CDR3 sequences, less than 70% of them seen just once. The sequencing here drew on CD4+ T cells from blood, taken after SARS-CoV-2 vaccination. The V and J genes are TRBV6-2 or TRBV6-3 and TRBJ1-5; TRBD1 matches at 11 bases. The TCR was taken from a human donor who had recovered from COVID-19. The CDR3 DNA reads TGTGCCAGCAGTTACCGGTGGACAGGGGGCTTGGGCAATCAGCCCCAGCATTTT. Protein: CASSYRWTGGLGNQPQHF.